The clone carrying this T cell receptor (beta chain) has only a few counts. CDR3 length: 11 residues. Germline CDR1 is MNHNS and CDR2 is SASEGT. Trimming took 3 bases from V and 12 from J; bases not matched to a gene: 2. Repertoires were generated with immunoSEQ multiplex PCR, while TCRdb's copy carries only in-frame clones and drops some. The sample records 95,000 to 100,000 clones, roughly nine tenths being singletons. These data belong to a study of T cell changes during pregnancy in multiple sclerosis. The source material was peripheral blood, sampled after pregnancy. The sequence was obtained from a female donor in good health, enrolled as a control in a pregnancy study. This sequence joins TRBV6-1 and TRBJ1-2, with 9 bases identical to TRBD1. The CDR3 here is CASSEYRGHTF. The CDR3 DNA reads as TGTGCCAGCAGTGAGTACAGGGGGCACACCTTC.